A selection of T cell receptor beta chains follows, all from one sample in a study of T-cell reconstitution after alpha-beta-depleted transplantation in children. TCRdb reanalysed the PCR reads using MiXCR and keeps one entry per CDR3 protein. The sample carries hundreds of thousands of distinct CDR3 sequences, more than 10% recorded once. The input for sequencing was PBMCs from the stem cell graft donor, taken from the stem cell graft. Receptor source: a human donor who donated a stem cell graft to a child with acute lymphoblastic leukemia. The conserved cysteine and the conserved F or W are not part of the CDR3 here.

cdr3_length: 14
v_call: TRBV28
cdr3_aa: ASSFWSPGDIQPQH

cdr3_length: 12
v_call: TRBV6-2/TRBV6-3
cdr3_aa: ASSYWRGYNEQF

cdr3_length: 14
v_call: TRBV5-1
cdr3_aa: ASSSGSGGNTGELF

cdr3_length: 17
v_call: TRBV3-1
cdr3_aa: ASSHLTPGATSGANVLT

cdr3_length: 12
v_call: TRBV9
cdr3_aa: ASSVWGGNQPQH

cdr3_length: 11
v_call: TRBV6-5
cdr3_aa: ASSLRTGLGYT

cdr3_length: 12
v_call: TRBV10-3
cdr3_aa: AISEGLGSAEQF

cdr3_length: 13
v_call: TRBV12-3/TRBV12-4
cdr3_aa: ASSQTGSSTDTQY

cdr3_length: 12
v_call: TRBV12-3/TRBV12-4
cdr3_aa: ASSLGSAGSEQY

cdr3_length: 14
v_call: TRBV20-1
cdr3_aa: SARRPSTGTNYGYT

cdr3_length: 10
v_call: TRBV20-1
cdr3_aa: SALPLGDTQY

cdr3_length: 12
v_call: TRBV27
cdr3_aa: ASSFRQKNEKLF

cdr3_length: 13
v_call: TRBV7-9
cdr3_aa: ASIPRGGGPGEQF

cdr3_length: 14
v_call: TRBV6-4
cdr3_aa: ASSDSGTKNTGELF

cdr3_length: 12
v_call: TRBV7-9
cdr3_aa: ASSPGQGLTEAF

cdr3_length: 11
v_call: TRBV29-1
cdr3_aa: SVEDQPYYGYT

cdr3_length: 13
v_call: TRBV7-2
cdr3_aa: ASSHRDSSGNTIY

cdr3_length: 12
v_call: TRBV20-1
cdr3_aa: SASAKHQGNEQF

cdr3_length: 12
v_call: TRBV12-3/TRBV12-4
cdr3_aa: ASSPLLGGETQY

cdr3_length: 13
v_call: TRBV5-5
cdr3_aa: ASSWLGGSSYEQY

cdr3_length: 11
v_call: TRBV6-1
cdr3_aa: ASSTVQGSEAF

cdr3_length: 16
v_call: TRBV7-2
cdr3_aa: ASSSAAQRAWNTDTQY

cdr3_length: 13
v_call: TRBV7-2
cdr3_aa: ASSLDWGSYNEQF

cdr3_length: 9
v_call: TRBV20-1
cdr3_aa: SASQSYEQY

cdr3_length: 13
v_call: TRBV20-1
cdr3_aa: SARGPSYSYNEQF

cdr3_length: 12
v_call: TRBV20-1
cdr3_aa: SATSVGNYYEQY

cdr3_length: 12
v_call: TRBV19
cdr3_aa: ASTMGRENTEAF

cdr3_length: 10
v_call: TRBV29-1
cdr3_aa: SVSPEQETQY

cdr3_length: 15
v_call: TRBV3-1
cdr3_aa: ATSQNTRVLEGNTIY

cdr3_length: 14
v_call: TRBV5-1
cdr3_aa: ASSLLPGPGTTEAF

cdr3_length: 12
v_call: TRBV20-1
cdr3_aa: SARDLGSSYEQY

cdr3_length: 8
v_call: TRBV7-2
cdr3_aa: ASSSGHIY

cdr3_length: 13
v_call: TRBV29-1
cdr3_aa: SVAEGTRSSYEQY

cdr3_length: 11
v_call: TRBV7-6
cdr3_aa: ASSESRGYEQY

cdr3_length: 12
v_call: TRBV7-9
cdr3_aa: ASSPSGRSFTLH

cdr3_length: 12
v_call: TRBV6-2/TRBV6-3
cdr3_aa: ASTRGVLYNEQF

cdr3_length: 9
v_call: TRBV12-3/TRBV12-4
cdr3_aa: ASRTGGWQF

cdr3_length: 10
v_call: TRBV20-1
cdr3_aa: TADRVQTEAF

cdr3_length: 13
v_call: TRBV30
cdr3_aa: AWSSRQGRGYEQY

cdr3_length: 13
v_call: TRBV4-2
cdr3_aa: ASSLDRDRGNEQF